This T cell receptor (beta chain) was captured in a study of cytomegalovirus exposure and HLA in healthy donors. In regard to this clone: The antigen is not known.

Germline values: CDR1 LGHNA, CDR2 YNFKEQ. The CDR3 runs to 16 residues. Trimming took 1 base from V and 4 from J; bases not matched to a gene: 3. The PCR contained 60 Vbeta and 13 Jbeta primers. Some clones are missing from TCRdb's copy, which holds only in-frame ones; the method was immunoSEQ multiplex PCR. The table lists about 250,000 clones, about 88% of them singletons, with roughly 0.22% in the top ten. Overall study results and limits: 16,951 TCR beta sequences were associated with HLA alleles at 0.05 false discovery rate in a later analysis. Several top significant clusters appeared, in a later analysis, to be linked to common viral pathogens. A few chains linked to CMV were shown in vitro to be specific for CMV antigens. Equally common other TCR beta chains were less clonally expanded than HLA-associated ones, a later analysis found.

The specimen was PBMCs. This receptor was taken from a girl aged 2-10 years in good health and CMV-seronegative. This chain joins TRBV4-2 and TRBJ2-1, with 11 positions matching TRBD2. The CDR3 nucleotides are TGTGCCAGCAGCCAAGGACTAGCGGGACCGTACAATGAGCAGTTCTTC. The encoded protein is CASSQGLAGPYNEQFF.